Shown below are 22 T cell receptor beta chains from a single sample sequenced in a study of blood T cell repertoires in COVID-19. The repertoire was sequenced with immunoSEQ multiplex PCR; TCRdb's copy has only in-frame clones and lacks some. The sample includes around 100,000 clones, more than 80% of them seen just once. Sequencing was performed on peripheral blood. Source of these receptors: a human donor in a cohort sampled during active COVID-19.

V is TRBV11-3 and J is TRBJ2-7, with 7 bases matching TRBD1. CDR3 size: 14 residues. V shed 1 base and J 2 bases; nucleotides not matched to a gene: 2. CDR1 and CDR2 (germline): SGHNT, YENEEA. This CDR3 is CASSLGQGAYEQYF. The DNA of the CDR3 is TGTGCCAGCAGCTTAGGGCAGGGGGCCTACGAGCAGTACTTC.

The rearrangement uses TRBV27 and TRBJ2-2; 8 bases map to TRBD1. CDR1 is MNHEY and CDR2 is SMNVEV in the germline V gene (reference sequence). The ends lost 7 bases at V and 3 bases at J; junction bases unmatched: 4. The CDR3 totals 14 residues. Here the CDR3 reads CASNGQGDTGELFF. The CDR3 DNA sequence: TGTGCCAGCAATGGACAGGGAGACACCGGGGAGCTGTTTTTT.

The chain links TRBV5-1 to TRBJ2-1; TRBD2 matches at 10 bases. Germline trimming cut 5 bases from V and 4 bases from J; bases unmatched to any gene: 15. The CDR3 is 18 amino acids. The germline V gene has CDR1 SGHRS and CDR2 YFSETQ. CDR3 region: CASRVAGGSRGLYNEQFF. The CDR3 DNA is TGCGCCAGCAGAGTAGCGGGAGGTTCCCGAGGTTTGTACAATGAGCAGTTCTTC.

The rearrangement joins TRBV5-6 to TRBJ1-1; D ambiguous. The CDR3 has 15 residues. Trimming cost V 5 bases and J 1 base, with 15 bases left between them. The germline CDR1 and CDR2 sequences are SGHDT and YYEEEE. The CDR3 nucleotides read TGTGCCAGCAGGGTTGGAGCTAGGCAGAACACTGAAGCTTTCTTT. Residues: CASRVGARQNTEAFF.

This clone appeared a few times. CDR3 nucleotide sequence: TGTGCCAGCAGGGACACTAGCTATAATTCACCCCTCCACTTT. Its translation: CASRDTSYNSPLHF. J is TRBJ1-6 and V is TRBV6-4, with D tentatively TRBD1 (5 bases). V was trimmed by 6 bases and J by 3 bases, leaving 9 bases between them. Per the germline V gene, CDR1 is MRHNA and CDR2 is SNTAGT. The CDR3 length is 14 residues.

As for this clone: Other DNA sequences in this sample translate to the same CDR3. The chain has TRBV6-5 and TRBJ1-1; D gene uncertain. The CDR3 has 11 amino acids. V shed 4 bases and J shed 4 bases, with 4 bases lying between them. CDR1 is MNHEY and CDR2 is SVGAGI in the germline V gene. The CDR3 DNA reads TGTGCCAGCAGTTCGGGCACTGAAGCTTTCTTT. Translated, it gives CASSSGTEAFF.

The gene calls are TRBV27 and TRBJ2-7; 10 bases fit TRBD2. The CDR3 totals 14 residues. Germline V gives CDR1 MNHEY, CDR2 SMNVEV (reference sequence). V dropped 8 bases and J dropped 2; count of bases not matched to a gene: 6. DNA for the CDR3: TGTGCCAGCCGTACCGGGACTAGCGCCTACGAGCAGTACTTC. Translated: CASRTGTSAYEQYF.

This rearrangement joins TRBV7-9 to TRBJ2-7; 7 nucleotides agree with TRBD1. This CDR3 has 15 amino acids. Germline lookup yields CDR1 SEHNR and CDR2 FQNEAQ (reference sequence). V was clipped by 5 bases and J by 1 base; unmatched bases: 8. The CDR3 region is CASSPRTGASYEQYF. CDR3 bases: TGTGCCAGCAGCCCCAGGACAGGAGCTTCCTACGAGCAGTACTTC.

This clone has only a few counts. The V call is TRBV18, the J call TRBJ2-1; 12 bases are shared with TRBD2. The germline CDR1 and CDR2 sequences are KGHSH and LQKENI. CDR3 size: 20 residues. Germline trimming cut 0 bases from V and 7 bases from J; bases unmatched to any gene: 16. The CDR3 spells CASSPPNNRGLAGGSNEQFF. In DNA, the CDR3 is TGTGCCAGCTCACCACCGAACAACAGGGGGCTAGCGGGAGGGTCAAATGAGCAGTTCTTC.

This chain joins TRBV6-1 and TRBJ2-7; D gene uncertain. This CDR3 has 16 residues. Germline V lookup: CDR1 MNHNS, CDR2 SASEGT. Trimming pared 3 bases from V and 1 base from J, leaving 16 bases between. The CDR3 coding sequence is TGTGCCAGCAGTGAGATGATGAGCAATCCTTCCTACGAGCAGTACTTC. It yields the protein CASSEMMSNPSYEQYF.

CDR3 loop: CASSPGPQGAHYGYTF. As DNA, the CDR3 is TGTGCCAGCAGCCCCGGACCACAGGGGGCACACTATGGCTACACCTTC. The chain uses TRBV11-2 and TRBJ1-2; 9 bases are shared with TRBD1. The CDR3 loop spans 16 amino acids. From germline, CDR1 is SGHAT and CDR2 FQNNGV. V gave up 5 bases and J gave up 3 bases; unmatched junction bases: 10.

This chain uses TRBV7-2 with TRBJ1-1; TRBD1 matches at 8 bases. Germline CDR1 SGHTA, CDR2 FQGNSA. The CDR3 runs to 11 residues. The V and J ends lost 5 bases and 14 bases, in that order; junction bases with no gene match: 7. The CDR3 DNA sequence: TGTGCCAGCAGCCCAGGACAGGGCGTCTTCTTT. Its protein product is CASSPGQGVFF.

This chain connects TRBV6-5 to TRBJ1-1; 8 nucleotides align to TRBD1. This CDR3 region has 15 residues. Germline values: CDR1 MNHEY, CDR2 SVGAGI. The trim removed 6 bases at V and 0 bases at J, leaving 6 bases unmatched. Here the CDR3 reads CASRLLGQVNTEAFF. The CDR3 DNA sequence: TGTGCCAGCAGGCTTCTGGGACAGGTGAACACTGAAGCTTTCTTT.

This clone was counted only a few times. This rearrangement joins TRBV18 to TRBJ1-1; a possible D gene is TRBD1 (6 bases). Trimming cost V 6 bases and J 4 bases, with 24 bases left between them. The CDR3 is made up of 17 amino acids. Looked up from germline, CDR1 is KGHSH and CDR2 is LQKENI. The CDR3 protein is CASSQTATHRAGTEAFF. The DNA for the CDR3 is TGTGCCAGCTCCCAGACAGCCACACACAGGGCGGGCACTGAAGCTTTCTTT. Variable domain in full (rest from reference TRBV18 and TRBJ1-1): NAGVMQNPRHLVRRRGQEARLRCSPMKGHSHVYWYRQLPEEGLKFMVYLQKENIIDESGMPKERFSAEFPKEGPSILRIQQVVRGDSAAYFCASSQTATHRAGTEAFFGQGTRLTVV.

This chain joins TRBV4-3 and TRBJ2-4; a weak D match, TRBD2 (6 bases). Germline V gives CDR1 LGHNA, CDR2 YSLEER. V dropped 1 base and J dropped 7 bases, with 14 bases sitting between them. The CDR3 has 15 amino acids. CDR3 region: CASSQGSGSVNIQYF. DNA of the CDR3: TGCGCCAGCAGCCAAGGTTCCGGGAGTGTGAACATTCAGTACTTC.

This rearrangement joins TRBV6-1 to TRBJ2-6; 12 nucleotides match TRBD2. Germline CDR1 and CDR2: MNHNS and SASEGT. The V segment lost 2 bases and the J segment 3 bases; nucleotides outside the gene matches: 8. This CDR3 comprises 19 residues. The CDR3 is CASSESGLAGRSGANVLTF. DNA for the CDR3: TGTGCCAGCAGTGAATCTGGACTAGCGGGAAGAAGTGGGGCCAACGTCCTGACTTTC.

The chain employs TRBV6-6 and TRBJ2-7, with D maybe TRBD1 (6 bases). Germline-derived CDR1 and CDR2 are MNHNY and SVGAGI (reference sequence). This CDR3 has 15 amino acids. The V end was cut by 6 bases, the J end by 5 bases, with 20 bases between. CDR3 sequence: CASRALRGECDEQYF. The DNA for the CDR3 is TGTGCCAGCAGGGCCCTCAGGGGCGAGTGTGACGAGCAGTACTTC.

The V call is TRBV14, the J call TRBJ1-2, with TRBD1 as a possible D gene (5 bases). The V end was cut by 4 bases, the J end by 6 bases, with 18 bases between. Germline values: CDR1 SGHDN, CDR2 FVKESK. This CDR3 is built from 15 residues. The CDR3 here is CASSRGHPPGHGYTF. The CDR3 DNA reads as TGTGCCAGCAGCCGTGGACATCCCCCGGGTCATGGCTACACCTTC.

V is TRBV5-6 and J is TRBJ2-7; 7 bases are shared with TRBD1. The length of the CDR3 is 15 residues. Germline V gene sequence: CDR1 SGHDT, CDR2 YYEEEE. V shed 2 bases and J 7 bases; nucleotides not matched to a gene: 12. In nucleotides, the CDR3 is TGTGCCAGCAGCTTACCGGGACAGTCTACGTGGGAGCAGTACTTC. Protein product: CASSLPGQSTWEQYF.

This sequence joins TRBV11-2 and TRBJ2-6; 9 nucleotides agree with TRBD1. V was clipped by 6 bases and J by 0 bases; unmatched bases: 6. Germline CDR1 reads SGHAT; CDR2 reads FQNNGV. The CDR3 sequence is 17 residues long. The CDR3 region is CASSEQGATSGANVLTF. The CDR3 coding sequence is TGTGCCAGCAGTGAACAGGGGGCGACCTCTGGGGCCAACGTCCTGACTTTC.

The chain links TRBV19 to TRBJ2-3; 9 bases align to TRBD2. Germline values: CDR1 LNHDA, CDR2 SQIVND (reference sequence). Losses at the gene ends were 0 bases for V and 1 base for J; bases not matched to a gene: 5. This CDR3 is 17 amino acids long. CDR3 region: CASSIEGKRGGTDTQYF. The CDR3 DNA follows: TGTGCCAGTAGTATAGAAGGAAAGCGGGGGGGCACAGATACGCAGTATTTT.

The chain uses TRBV5-1 and TRBJ1-1; unclear D gene. The CDR3 has 14 amino acids. Trimming took off 0 bases at V and 3 bases at J, with 9 bases between the two ends. Per germline, CDR1 SGHRS and CDR2 YFSETQ. CDR3 coding DNA: TGCGCCAGCAGCTTGGCGTCCCGGGACACTGAAGCTTTCTTT. It encodes CASSLASRDTEAFF. The whole variable domain, filled in from reference TRBV5-1 and TRBJ1-1, reads KAGVTQTPRYLIKTRGQQVTLSCSPISGHRSVSWYQQTPGQGLQFLFEYFSETQRNKGNFPGRFSGRQFSNSRSEMNVSTLELGDSALYLCASSLASRDTEAFFGQGTRLTVV.